This T cell receptor beta chain was documented in a study of cytomegalovirus exposure and HLA in healthy donors. Overall study: Researchers previously reported finding fewer than 140 million unique TCR beta sequences from roughly 180 million T cells. Findings of the study overall: Associated with HLA alleles at 0.05 false discovery rate in a later analysis were around 15,000 TCR beta sequences.

Germline CDR1 and CDR2: LNHDA and SQIVND (reference sequence). With 5 bases clipped from V and 3 bases from J, the junction kept 10 bases outside the gene matches. This CDR3 has 16 amino acids. The PCR employed 60 Vbeta primers together with 13 Jbeta primers. Only in-frame clones appear in the TCRdb table, and some are missing; sequencing was by immunoSEQ multiplex PCR. The table includes 99,000 or so clones, roughly 15% detected once. Turning to this clone: What it binds is unknown.

The sequenced material came from PBMCs. The chain joins TRBV19 to TRBJ2-3; 8 positions agree with TRBD2. The TCR was taken from a female donor in good health and CMV-seronegative. This CDR3 reads CASSFRGGLLTDTQYF. In nucleotides, the CDR3 is TGTGCCAGTAGTTTTCGGGGGGGCCTGTTGACAGATACGCAGTATTTT.